This record looks at one T cell receptor beta chain sequence and its context. This clonotype was counted only a few times. The clone's antigen remains unknown. It has no much larger one-base neighbor in the sample; base qualities were not kept. The library was generated by PCR. Sequencing instrument: Illumina HiSeq 2500. To reduce PCR and sequencing biases, unique molecular identifiers were incorporated into the TCR beta cDNA libraries. Per 1 to 10 million input T cells, approximately 500,000 cDNA molecules were obtained, such that each molecule approximated one T cell. The patient libraries were prepared and sequenced with the same protocol used for the earlier healthy control dataset. Samples belonging to the same batch were prepared together, multiplexed and sequenced on a shared HiSeq lane. Per the authors' processing: MIGEC was used to process the raw barcoded reads, and molecular identifier groups with only a single read were discarded before consensus assembly and CDR3 extraction. Clonotype tables were post-analysed with VDJtools, normalizing diversity by down-sampling all datasets to the smallest sample size. Repertoire overlap clustering matched CDR3 amino acid but not nucleotide sequences to correct batch-related cross-sample contamination. The raw public reads went through TCRdb reprocessing: fastp at Q25, MiXCR clone calling, in-frame beta chains kept. Rows are unified per CDR3 protein, each entry keeping the most common DNA and genes. The V and J calls, along with clone size, are taken from TCRdb and not from the paper's own processing. The sample profile shows approximately 350,000 distinct CDR3 sequences; around 33% of them were found once. Together, the top ten hold around an eighth of the sample.

The CDR3 sequence holds 14 residues, the cysteine and phenylalanine included. Here the CDR3 DNA is all that survives: 42 bases in frame from base 1. Cut back by 5 bases and 2 bases, the V and J ends lie 13 bases apart. The germline V gene (reference sequence) sets CDR1 to DFQATT and CDR2 to SNEGSKA. This entry comes from a study of post-analysis software for immune sequencing data (dated by TCRdb to between 2014 and 2017). As for the study more broadly: The recorded disease courses included relapsing-remitting, secondary progressive and progressive-relapsing multiple sclerosis, and some patients had no subtype annotation. A subset of samples was prepared in parallel using single-end sample barcoding, then pooled and co-amplified after Illumina adapter ligation. The patient repertoires were set against about 12 previously published healthy control repertoires from donors whose ages ranged from roughly 6 to 27 years. Broad study findings and their caveats: The control group was slightly older than the multiple sclerosis patient group. Significantly higher frequencies in patients than in controls were found for roughly 5 TRBV segments, including TRBV5-6, TRBV5-1 and TRBV20-1. Significantly lower normalized Chao1 diversity was found in multiple sclerosis patients than in controls, suggesting substantial peripheral T-cell clonal expansion. Direct clustering with F measure showed strong co-clustering of samples prepared in the same batch, prompting a batch-effect correction.

TCR beta repertoires were profiled from peripheral blood of 13 young patients with multiple sclerosis to demonstrate the VDJtools post-analysis software. The patients with multiple sclerosis were children and adolescents between roughly 6 and 17 years of age. The TCR comes from a girl between 5 and 17 years old with multiple sclerosis. The chain employs TRBV20-1 and TRBJ2-1; TRBD1 is a weak D gene call, 6 bases matching. The sample consisted of blood. In nucleotides, the sequence is TGCAGTGCTCCGGAACAGGGACCCTACAATGAGCAGTTCTTC. Its product reads: CSAPEQGPYNEQFF.